The clone carrying this TCR beta chain was picked up many times. The CDR3 has 13 residues. Germline V gene lookup returns CDR1 SQVTM and CDR2 ANQGSEA. V lost 1 base, J lost 4 bases, and 9 bases lay in between. Unique molecular identifiers were incorporated into the prepared TCRbeta library. TCRdb re-called the PCR reads through MiXCR, storing one row per CDR3 protein. The data show a few hundred thousand distinct CDR3 sequences, around a tenth seen once. The record originates from a study of T-cell reconstitution after alpha-beta-depleted transplantation in children. This TCR was recovered from a boy in the first two years of life with acute myeloid leukemia, due to receive a stem cell transplant. This sequence joins TRBV29-1 and TRBJ2-3; D not resolved. The sample here was PBMCs, taken before TCRalphabeta/CD19-depleted stem cell transplant. The CDR3 reads CSVEGGNPDTQYF. CDR3 DNA sequence: TGCAGCGTTGAAGGGGGTAATCCAGATACGCAGTATTTT.